This paragraph covers one TCR beta chain sequence. The authors' processing: Reference gene primer amplification in the assay estimated nucleated cell counts. Assay: immunoSEQ multiplex PCR; the TCRdb copy retains only in-frame clones and omits some. That table furnishes V, J and clone size, whereas the DNA furnished D and trimming. The sample has about 230,000 clones, 70% to 90% seen once. This sample stems from a study of blood T cell repertoires in COVID-19. On the study more broadly: Some COVID-19 samples were acute and others convalescent; all came from the United States, Italy and Spain.

The junction had 7 bases not matched to a gene; V was cut back by 5 bases and J by 8 bases. The CDR3 spans 14 residues. Germline CDR1 reads MNHEY; CDR2 reads SVGAGI. This chain uses TRBV6-5 with TRBJ1-2, with TRBD1 identical over 11 bases. This clonotype originated in a woman in her 70s with active or convalescent COVID-19. The sample consisted of peripheral blood. DNA for the CDR3: TGTGCCAGCAGTCGGGACAGGGGGATTCAAGGCTACACCTTC. Its translation is CASSRDRGIQGYTF.